The 20 T cell receptor beta chains presented below share a single source sample, sequenced in a study of chemoradiotherapy in HPV16-positive cancers. TCRdb's table, derived via immunoSEQ multiplex PCR, lists solely in-frame clones and lacks some. This sample has some 12,000 clones, with around 82% found just once. This sample was gathered from a patient who underwent chemoradiotherapy. These receptors came from a human donor with HPV-associated anogenital cancer.

The table lists this clone with a few counts. The chain is built from TRBV4-2 and TRBJ1-5; D remains unclear. Trimming took 2 bases from V and 8 from J, leaving 13 bases between them. Germline loops: CDR1 LGHNA, CDR2 YNFKEQ. The CDR3 totals 14 residues. CDR3 protein: CASSQFYLIEPQHF. The CDR3 DNA sequence: TGTGCCAGCAGCCAATTTTACCTAATTGAGCCCCAGCATTTT.

This chain joins TRBV27 and TRBJ1-5; the D is unclear. Germline V lookup: CDR1 MNHEY, CDR2 SMNVEV (reference sequence). The CDR3 runs 14 residues. With 5 bases removed from V and 4 bases from J, the gap between germline ends came to 12 bases. The CDR3, as DNA: TGTGCCAGCAGTACCCGGCCGGGGAATCAGCCCCAGCATTTT. Translation: CASSTRPGNQPQHF.

The rearrangement links TRBV4-3 to TRBJ2-6, with D unresolved. This CDR3 region has 17 residues. Trimming removed 0 bases from V and 0 bases from J, with 9 bases in between. Germline V gene sequence: CDR1 LGHNA, CDR2 YSLEER. The CDR3 DNA reads as TGCGCCAGCAGCCAAGATGCCAGGTTCTCTGGGGCCAACGTCCTGACTTTC. Amino acids: CASSQDARFSGANVLTF.

This chain uses TRBV7-8 with TRBJ2-5; TRBD1 aligns across 8 bases. This CDR3 contains 15 residues. Trimming at V came to 5 bases and at J to 6 bases, leaving 11 bases not matched to a gene. Germline CDR1 SGHVS, CDR2 FQNEAQ. In nucleotides, the CDR3 is TGTGCCAGCAGCCTCCTCTCGACAGGGGATCAGACCCAGTACTTC. Residues: CASSLLSTGDQTQYF. The variable domain in full, completed from reference TRBV7-8 and TRBJ2-5, reads GAGVSQSPRYKVAKRGQDVALRCDPISGHVSLFWYQQALGQGPEFLTYFQNEAQLDKSGLPSDRFFAERPEGSVSTLKIQRTQQEDSAVYLCASSLLSTGDQTQYFGPGTRLLVL.

The chain has TRBV7-2 and TRBJ1-5; D gene ambiguous. This CDR3 spans 15 amino acids. The V end lost 6 bases, the J end lost 0 bases, and 12 bases lay between the germline ends. Looked up from germline, CDR1 is SGHTA and CDR2 is FQGNSA. The CDR3 loop reads CASSGDYYSNQPQHF. As DNA, the CDR3 is TGTGCCAGCAGTGGGGATTACTATAGCAATCAGCCCCAGCATTTT. Full variable domain (rest looked up from reference TRBV7-2 and TRBJ1-5): GAGVSQSPSNKVTEKGKDVELRCDPISGHTALYWYRQSLGQGLEFLIYFQGNSAPDKSGLPSDRFSAERTGGSVSTLTIQRTQQEDSAVYLCASSGDYYSNQPQHFGDGTRLSIL.

The chain has TRBV7-9 and TRBJ2-1, with unresolved D. Trimming took off 1 base at V and 0 bases at J, with 4 bases between the two ends. Germline V lookup: CDR1 SEHNR, CDR2 FQNEAQ (reference sequence). The CDR3 consists of 14 residues. Here the CDR3 reads CASSLVGSYNEQFF. The CDR3 DNA sequence: TGTGCCAGCAGCTTAGTCGGCTCCTACAATGAGCAGTTCTTC. The full variable domain, in which reference TRBV7-9 and TRBJ2-1 provide the parts outside the CDR3, is DTGVSQNPRHKITKRGQNVTFRCDPISEHNRLYWYRQTLGQGPEFLTYFQNEAQLEKSRLLSDRFSAERPKGSFSTLEIQRTEQGDSAMYLCASSLVGSYNEQFFGPGTRLTVL.

This clone was observed a few times. The J gene is TRBJ1-4, the V gene TRBV2; 8 bases match TRBD1. V gave up 5 bases and J gave up 1 base; unmatched junction bases: 3. Germline lookup yields CDR1 SNHLY and CDR2 FYNNEI. The CDR3 is made up of 15 amino acids. The CDR3 DNA sequence: TGTGCCAGCAGTTTTACAGGGGGAACTAATGAAAAACTGTTTTTT. This gives the protein CASSFTGGTNEKLFF.

This chain links TRBV5-5 with TRBJ2-3; D gene uncertain. The CDR3 covers 12 residues. Germline loops: CDR1 SGHKS, CDR2 YYEKEE (reference sequence). Trimming removed 2 bases at V and 3 bases at J, with 4 bases between. CDR3 residues: CASSFQTDTQYF. The CDR3 nucleotides read TGTGCCAGCAGCTTTCAGACAGATACGCAGTATTTT.

The J gene is TRBJ2-5, the V gene TRBV7-8, with TRBD2 as a possible D gene (6 bases). Trimming left V 1 base short and J 5 bases short, with 14 bases between. This CDR3 comprises 15 residues. The V gene's germline CDR1 is SGHVS and CDR2 FQNEAQ. The CDR3 reads CASSLVLGAGETQYF. CDR3 bases: TGTGCCAGCAGCTTAGTTCTAGGGGCGGGGGAGACCCAGTACTTC. Filled out from reference TRBV7-8 and TRBJ2-5, the complete variable domain reads GAGVSQSPRYKVAKRGQDVALRCDPISGHVSLFWYQQALGQGPEFLTYFQNEAQLDKSGLPSDRFFAERPEGSVSTLKIQRTQQEDSAVYLCASSLVLGAGETQYFGPGTRLLVL.

V usage is TRBV13 and J usage is TRBJ2-5; no definite D call. Germline CDR1 and CDR2: PRHDT and FYEKMQ (reference sequence). The CDR3 is made up of 14 amino acids. The V gene lost 5 bases and the J gene lost 2 bases, with 12 bases spanning the gap. The CDR3 loop is CASSPPWDQETQYF. DNA of the CDR3: TGTGCCAGCAGCCCCCCGTGGGATCAAGAGACCCAGTACTTC.

The rearrangement links TRBV2 to TRBJ2-7; D may be TRBD1 (5 bases). The CDR3 is 14 amino acids. Trimming stripped 7 bases from V and 2 bases from J, with 15 bases between. Germline lookup yields CDR1 SNHLY and CDR2 FYNNEI. CDR3 sequence reads: CASIMARVTYEQYF. CDR3 DNA: TGTGCCAGCATTATGGCCAGGGTGACCTACGAGCAGTACTTC. Full variable domain (rest looked up from reference TRBV2 and TRBJ2-7): EPEVTQTPSHQVTQMGQEVILRCVPISNHLYFYWYRQILGQKVEFLVSFYNNEISEKSEIFDDQFSVERPDGSNFTLKIRSTKLEDSAMYFCASIMARVTYEQYFGPGTRLTVT.

The chain's CDR3 is CASSLGAGGLNEQFF. The CDR3 DNA reads as TGTGCCAGCAGCTTGGGAGCGGGGGGGCTCAATGAGCAGTTCTTC. The chain recombines TRBV11-2 with TRBJ2-1, with TRBD2 matching over 10 bases. Germline V gives CDR1 SGHAT, CDR2 FQNNGV. The CDR3 is 15 amino acids. V shed 3 bases, J shed 6 bases, and the junction held 5 bases outside the gene matches.

This chain links TRBV7-2 with TRBJ1-6; perhaps TRBD1 as D (5 bases). The CDR3 loop spans 15 amino acids. Deletions cut 5 bases from V and 7 bases from J, with 15 bases between. The germline CDR1 and CDR2 sequences are SGHTA and FQGNSA. CDR3 sequence: CASSPRAGLNSPLHF. The CDR3 DNA sequence: TGTGCCAGCAGCCCCAGGGCAGGGTTGAATTCACCCCTCCACTTT.

The chain employs TRBV4-3 and TRBJ2-2; D remains ambiguous. The CDR3 has 14 amino acids. CDR1 and CDR2 from the germline V gene are LGHNA and YSLEER. V lost 5 bases and J lost 2, with 9 bases in between. CDR3 residues: CASSLTPNTGELFF. As DNA, the CDR3 is TGCGCCAGCAGCTTGACACCTAACACCGGGGAGCTGTTTTTT.

The chain employs TRBV7-3 and TRBJ2-3; 10 bases match TRBD2. The CDR3 spans 16 residues. The V segment lost 6 bases and the J segment 3 bases; nucleotides outside the gene matches: 9. CDR1 is SGHTA, CDR2 FQGTGA, per germline. CDR3 coding DNA: TGTGCCAGCAGTCTTAATAGCGGGGGGATTACAGATACGCAGTATTTT. Its translation is CASSLNSGGITDTQYF.

Here the CDR3 DNA reads TGTGCCTGGTGGGTCTTCAGCGGAGCTTTCTTT. This translates into CAWWVFSGAFF. This rearrangement joins TRBV30 to TRBJ1-1; D is undetermined. The CDR3 runs to 11 residues. Germline V gene data show CDR1 as GTSNPN and CDR2 as SVGIG (reference sequence). V lost 5 bases to trimming and J lost 10 bases, with 14 bases between them.

This chain connects TRBV5-1 to TRBJ1-6; no reliable D call. V lost 4 bases and J lost 0, with 8 bases in between. CDR1 is SGHRS, CDR2 YFSETQ, per germline. CDR3 length: 15 amino acids. CDR3 in DNA: TGCGCCAGCAGCGCGTCGGACTCCTATAATTCACCCCTCCACTTT. Translation: CASSASDSYNSPLHF.

V usage is TRBV10-3 and J usage is TRBJ1-3; D unclear. This CDR3 contains 15 residues. Per the germline V gene, CDR1 is ENHRY and CDR2 is SYGVKD. Between the trimmed V and J ends, which lost 6 bases and 2 bases, there was a span of 14 bases. The DNA for the CDR3 is TGTGCCATCAGGGGGATAAACAGAACTGGAAACACCATATATTTT. It codes for CAIRGINRTGNTIYF.

This rearrangement joins TRBV20-1 to TRBJ2-1; possible D gene TRBD2, 5 bases. V was clipped by 5 bases and J by 6 bases, with 8 bases between them. The CDR3 spans 11 residues. Germline CDR1 DFQATT, CDR2 SNEGSKA (reference sequence). The CDR3 DNA reads as TGCAGTGCTGAGAGGGCCAATGAGCAGTTCTTC. The encoded protein is CSAERANEQFF.

This chain links TRBV28 with TRBJ1-3; 9 positions match TRBD1. Per the germline V gene, CDR1 is MDHEN and CDR2 is SYDVKM. The CDR3 loop spans 14 amino acids. V was clipped by 9 bases and J by 7 bases; unmatched bases: 10. The CDR3 bases are TGTGCCAGTCTAACAGGGGGCGCCGGGAACACCATATATTTT. Its protein product is CASLTGGAGNTIYF.